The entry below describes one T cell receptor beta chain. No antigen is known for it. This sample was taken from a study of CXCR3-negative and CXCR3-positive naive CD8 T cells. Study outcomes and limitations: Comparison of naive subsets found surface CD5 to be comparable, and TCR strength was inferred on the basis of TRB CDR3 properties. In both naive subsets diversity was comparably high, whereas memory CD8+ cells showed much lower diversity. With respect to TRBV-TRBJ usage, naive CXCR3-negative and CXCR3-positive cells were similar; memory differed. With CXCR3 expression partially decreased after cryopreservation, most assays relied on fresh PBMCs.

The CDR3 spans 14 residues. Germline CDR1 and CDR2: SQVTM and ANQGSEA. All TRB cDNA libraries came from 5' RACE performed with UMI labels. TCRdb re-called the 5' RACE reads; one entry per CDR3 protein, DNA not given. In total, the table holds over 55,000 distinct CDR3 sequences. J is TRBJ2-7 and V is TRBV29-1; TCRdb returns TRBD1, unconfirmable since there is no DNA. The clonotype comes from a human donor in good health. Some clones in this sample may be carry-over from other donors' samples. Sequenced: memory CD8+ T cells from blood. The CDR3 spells CSVEQDRGGYEQYF.